The clone carrying this T cell receptor beta chain was recorded at least ten times. No antigen is known for it. Any symptoms of ophthalmopathy came after the first hyperthyroidism diagnosis, from which the blood sample dates. These data originate in a study of T cells in Graves' hyperthyroidism and ophthalmopathy. Study-wide background: Blood was drawn when the patient was first diagnosed and still untreated. Study findings and constraints: The majority of expanded thyroid clonotypes above 0.001 also appeared in blood.

V lost 7 bases, J lost 3 bases, and 15 bases lay in between. There are 14 residues in the CDR3. Germline V gene lookup returns CDR1 MDHEN and CDR2 SYDVKM. Amplified TCR beta CDR3 regions derived from RNA transcripts. A first-round RT-PCR of the TCR CDR3 used the HTBI primer set. Each CDR3 protein is one row after TCRdb ran MiXCR on the multiplex PCR reads. Of around 300,000 distinct CDR3 sequences in the sample, about 14% are singletons; the top ten hold 7.8%. The chain employs TRBV28 and TRBJ1-2; perhaps TRBD1 as D (5 bases). The receptor was isolated from a woman aged 25 to 39 with Graves' hyperthyroidism that later progressed to Graves' ophthalmopathy. The sample was blood. The CDR3 spells CASNSGGDYYGYTF. The CDR3 region has the DNA TGTGCCAGCAATTCGGGAGGGGATTACTATGGCTACACCTTC.